The TCR beta chain described here comes from a study of blood T cell repertoires in COVID-19. At the level of the study: Samples came from the United States, Italy and Spain, spanning acute and convalescent COVID-19. PBMCs, B-cell-depleted T cells, or T cells provided the cDNA or gDNA that made up the material.

The CDR3 is 16 amino acids. Germline V gene lookup returns CDR1 SNHLY and CDR2 FYNNEI. Trimming stripped 5 bases from V and 6 bases from J, with 20 bases between. In the original workflow: Reference gene primer amplification gave nucleated cell count estimates. Some clones are missing from TCRdb's copy, which holds only in-frame ones; the method was immunoSEQ multiplex PCR. V, J and clone size are taken as reported in that table, and D and trimming were inferred from the DNA itself. This sample has a few hundred thousand clones, with about 87% found just once. A single count supports this clone. The receptor comes from a man between 60 and 75 years old who had recovered from COVID-19. Material: peripheral blood. V usage is TRBV2 and J usage is TRBJ1-5; D perhaps matches TRBD1 (5 bases). The CDR3 DNA sequence: TGTGCCAGCAGTCCCCCGGCCCAGGGTTTGCGTCAGCCCCAGCATTTT. It yields the protein CASSPPAQGLRQPQHF.